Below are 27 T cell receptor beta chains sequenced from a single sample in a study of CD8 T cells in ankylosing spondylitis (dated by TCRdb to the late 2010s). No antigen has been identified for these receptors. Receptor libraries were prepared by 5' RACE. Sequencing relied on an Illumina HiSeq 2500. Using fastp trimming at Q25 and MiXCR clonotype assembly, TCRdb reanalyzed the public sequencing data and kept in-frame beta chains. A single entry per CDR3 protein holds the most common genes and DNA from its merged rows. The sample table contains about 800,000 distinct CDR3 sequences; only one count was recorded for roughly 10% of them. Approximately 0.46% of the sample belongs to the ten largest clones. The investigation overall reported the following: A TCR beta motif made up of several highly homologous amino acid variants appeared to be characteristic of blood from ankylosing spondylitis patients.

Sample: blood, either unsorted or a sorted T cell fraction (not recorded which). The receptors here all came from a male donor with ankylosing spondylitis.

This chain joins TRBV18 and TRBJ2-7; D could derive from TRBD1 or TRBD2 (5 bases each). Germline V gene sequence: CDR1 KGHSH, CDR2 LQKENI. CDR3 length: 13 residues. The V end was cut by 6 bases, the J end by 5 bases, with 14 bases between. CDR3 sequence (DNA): TGTGCCAGCTCTGTACAAAGGGGAGACGAGCAGTACTTC. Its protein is CASSVQRGDEQYF.

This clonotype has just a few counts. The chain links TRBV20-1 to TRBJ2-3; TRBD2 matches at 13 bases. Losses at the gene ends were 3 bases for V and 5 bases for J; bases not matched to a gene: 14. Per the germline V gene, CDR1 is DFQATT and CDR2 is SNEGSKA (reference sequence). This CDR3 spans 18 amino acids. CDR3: CSARQLAGGPGAVDTQYF. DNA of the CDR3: TGCAGTGCTAGGCAACTAGCGGGGGGGCCGGGGGCCGTAGATACGCAGTATTTT.

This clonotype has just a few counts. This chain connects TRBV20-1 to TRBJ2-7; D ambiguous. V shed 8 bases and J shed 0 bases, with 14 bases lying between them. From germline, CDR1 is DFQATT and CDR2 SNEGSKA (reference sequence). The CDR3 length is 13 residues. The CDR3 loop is CSLNPGPSYEQYF. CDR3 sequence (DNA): TGCAGTCTTAACCCCGGGCCCTCCTACGAGCAGTACTTC.

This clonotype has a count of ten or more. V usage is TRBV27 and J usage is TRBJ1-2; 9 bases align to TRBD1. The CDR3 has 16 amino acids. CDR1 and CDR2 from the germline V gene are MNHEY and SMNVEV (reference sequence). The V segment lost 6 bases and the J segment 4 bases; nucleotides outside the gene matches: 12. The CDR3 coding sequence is TGTGCCAGCAGCTCTTTCGGCGGGACAGGGAGCTATGGCTACACCTTC. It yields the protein CASSSFGGTGSYGYTF.

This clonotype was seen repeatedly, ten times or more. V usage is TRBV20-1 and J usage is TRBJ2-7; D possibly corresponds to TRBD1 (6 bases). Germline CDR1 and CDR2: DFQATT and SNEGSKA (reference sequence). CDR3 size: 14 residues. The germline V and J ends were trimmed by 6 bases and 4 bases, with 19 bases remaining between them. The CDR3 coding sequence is TGCAGTGCCGATACAGGGACGGAGACTTACGAGCAGTACTTC. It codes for CSADTGTETYEQYF.

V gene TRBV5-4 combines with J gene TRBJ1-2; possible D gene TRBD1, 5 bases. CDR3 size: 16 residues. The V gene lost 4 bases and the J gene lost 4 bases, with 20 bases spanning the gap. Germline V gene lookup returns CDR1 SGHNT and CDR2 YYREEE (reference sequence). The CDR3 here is CASSPGGAQGLYGYTF. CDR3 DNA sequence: TGTGCCAGCAGCCCGGGAGGAGCCCAGGGTCTCTATGGCTACACCTTC.

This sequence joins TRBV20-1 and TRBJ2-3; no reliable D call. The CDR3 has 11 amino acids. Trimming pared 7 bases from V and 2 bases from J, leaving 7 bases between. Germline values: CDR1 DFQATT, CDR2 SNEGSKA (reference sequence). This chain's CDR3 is CSGSSTDTQYF. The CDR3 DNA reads TGCAGTGGTTCATCCACAGATACGCAGTATTTT.

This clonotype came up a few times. The CDR3 region is CASSPSGRPNNEQFF. CDR3 DNA: TGTGCCAGCAGCCCTAGCGGGAGGCCCAATAATGAGCAGTTCTTC. The J gene is TRBJ2-1, the V gene TRBV12-3 or TRBV12-4; 11 nucleotides line up with TRBD2. The junction had 8 bases not matched to a gene; V was cut back by 6 bases and J by 7 bases. The CDR3 extends over 15 amino acids.

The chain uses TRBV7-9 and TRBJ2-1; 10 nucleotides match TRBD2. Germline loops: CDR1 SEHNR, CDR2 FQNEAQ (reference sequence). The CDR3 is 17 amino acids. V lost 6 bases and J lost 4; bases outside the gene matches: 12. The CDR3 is CASRDSRSGGLYNEQFF. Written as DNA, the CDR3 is TGTGCCAGCAGGGATTCCCGTAGCGGGGGGCTTTACAATGAGCAGTTCTTC.

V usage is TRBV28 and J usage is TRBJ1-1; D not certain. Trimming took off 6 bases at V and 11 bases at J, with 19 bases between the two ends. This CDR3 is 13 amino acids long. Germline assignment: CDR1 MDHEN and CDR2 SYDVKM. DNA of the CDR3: TGTGCCAGCAGCCCGCCGTGGGAGGGTGGCGCTTTCTTT. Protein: CASSPPWEGGAFF.

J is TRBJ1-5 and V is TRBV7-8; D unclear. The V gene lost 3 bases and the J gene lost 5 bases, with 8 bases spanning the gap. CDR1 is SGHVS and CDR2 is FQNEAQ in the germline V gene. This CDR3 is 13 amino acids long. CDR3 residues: CASSFSLDQPQHF. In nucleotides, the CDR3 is TGTGCCAGCAGCTTTAGCTTAGATCAGCCCCAGCATTTT.

CDR3 in amino acids: CASSLKPGTYGYTF. DNA for the CDR3: TGTGCCAGCAGCTTAAAGCCAGGGACCTATGGCTACACCTTC. The V gene is TRBV7-2, the J gene TRBJ1-2; weak D call: TRBD1 (5 bases). The CDR3 length is 14 residues. V was cut by 2 bases and J by 4 bases, with 11 bases left in between. Germline V gene data show CDR1 as SGHTA and CDR2 as FQGNSA. Combining the CDR3 with reference TRBV7-2 and TRBJ1-2 gives the whole variable domain GAGVSQSPSNKVTEKGKDVELRCDPISGHTALYWYRQSLGQGLEFLIYFQGNSAPDKSGLPSDRFSAERTGGSVSTLTIQRTQQEDSAVYLCASSLKPGTYGYTFGSGTRLTVV.

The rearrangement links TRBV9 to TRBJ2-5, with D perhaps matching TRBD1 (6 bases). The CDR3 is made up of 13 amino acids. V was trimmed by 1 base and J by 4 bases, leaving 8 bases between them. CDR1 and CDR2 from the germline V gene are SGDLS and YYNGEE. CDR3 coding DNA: TGTGCCAGCAGCGTAAAAGGGGGAGAGACCCAGTACTTC. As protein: CASSVKGGETQYF.

The CDR3 region is CAINRQGARDTIYF. Written as DNA, the CDR3 is TGTGCCATCAATCGGCAGGGGGCGAGGGACACCATATATTTT. The J gene is TRBJ1-3, the V gene TRBV10-3, with 8 bases aligning to TRBD1. This CDR3 is built from 14 residues. J was trimmed by 8 bases and V by 7 bases; bases with no gene match: 10. The germline CDR1 and CDR2 sequences are ENHRY and SYGVKD.

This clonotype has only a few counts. The CDR3 DNA reads as TGCGCCAGCAGCTTGGTAGTGCCCACGAGCGGGAGAAGGAGCACAGATACGCAGTATTTT. The encoded protein is CASSLVVPTSGRRSTDTQYF. The genes are TRBV5-1 and TRBJ2-3; 8 nucleotides agree with TRBD2. Germline CDR1 reads SGHRS; CDR2 reads YFSETQ. Trimming removed 0 bases from V and 0 bases from J; junction bases left unmatched: 15. This CDR3 region has 20 residues.

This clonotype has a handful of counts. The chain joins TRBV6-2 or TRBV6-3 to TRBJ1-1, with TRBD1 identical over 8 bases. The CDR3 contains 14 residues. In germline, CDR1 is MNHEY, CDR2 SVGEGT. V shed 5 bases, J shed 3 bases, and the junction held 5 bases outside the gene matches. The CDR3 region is CASSPRQGYTEAFF. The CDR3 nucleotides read TGTGCCAGCAGTCCTCGACAGGGGTACACTGAAGCTTTCTTT.

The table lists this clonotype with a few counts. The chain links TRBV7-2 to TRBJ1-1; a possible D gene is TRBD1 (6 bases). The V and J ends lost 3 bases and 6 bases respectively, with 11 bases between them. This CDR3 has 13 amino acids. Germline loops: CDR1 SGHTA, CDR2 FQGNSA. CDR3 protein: CASSLSRGSEAFF. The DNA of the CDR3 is TGTGCCAGCAGCTTGAGCAGGGGCTCTGAAGCTTTCTTT. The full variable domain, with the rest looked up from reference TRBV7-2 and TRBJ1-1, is GAGVSQSPSNKVTEKGKDVELRCDPISGHTALYWYRQSLGQGLEFLIYFQGNSAPDKSGLPSDRFSAERTGGSVSTLTIQRTQQEDSAVYLCASSLSRGSEAFFGQGTRLTVV.

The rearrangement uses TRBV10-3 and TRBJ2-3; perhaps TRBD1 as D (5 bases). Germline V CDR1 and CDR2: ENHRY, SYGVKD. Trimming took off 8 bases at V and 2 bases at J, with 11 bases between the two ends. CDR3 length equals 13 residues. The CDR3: CAIGAGNTDTQYF. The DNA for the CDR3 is TGTGCCATCGGGGCAGGAAACACAGATACGCAGTATTTT.

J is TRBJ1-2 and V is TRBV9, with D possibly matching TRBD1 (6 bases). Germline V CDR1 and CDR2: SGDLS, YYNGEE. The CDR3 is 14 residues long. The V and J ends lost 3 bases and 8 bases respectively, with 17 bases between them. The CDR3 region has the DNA TGTGCCAGCAGCGGGAGGGGGAGTTCGGGAGGCTACACCTTC. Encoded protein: CASSGRGSSGGYTF. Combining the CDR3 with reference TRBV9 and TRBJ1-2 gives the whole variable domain DSGVTQTPKHLITATGQRVTLRCSPRSGDLSVYWYQQSLDQGLQFLIQYYNGEERAKGNILERFSAQQFPDLHSELNLSSLELGDSALYFCASSGRGSSGGYTFGSGTRLTVV.

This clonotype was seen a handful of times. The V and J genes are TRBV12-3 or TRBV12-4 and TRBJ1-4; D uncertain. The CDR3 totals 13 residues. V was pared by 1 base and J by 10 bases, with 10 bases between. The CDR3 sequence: CASSLDRYAKLFF. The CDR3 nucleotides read TGTGCCAGCAGTTTAGATAGGTACGCAAAACTGTTTTTT.

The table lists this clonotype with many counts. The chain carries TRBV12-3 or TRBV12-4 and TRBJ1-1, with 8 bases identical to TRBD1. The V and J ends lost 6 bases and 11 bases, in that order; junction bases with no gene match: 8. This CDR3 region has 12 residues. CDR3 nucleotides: TGTGCCAGCAGAACCACAGGGGGACGGGCTTTCTTT. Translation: CASRTTGGRAFF.

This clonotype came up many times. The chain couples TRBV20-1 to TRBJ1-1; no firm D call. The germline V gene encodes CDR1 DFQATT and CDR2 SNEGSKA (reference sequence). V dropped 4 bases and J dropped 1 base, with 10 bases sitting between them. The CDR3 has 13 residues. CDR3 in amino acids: CSAKPKPNTEAFF. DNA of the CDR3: TGCAGTGCTAAACCAAAGCCGAACACTGAAGCTTTCTTT.

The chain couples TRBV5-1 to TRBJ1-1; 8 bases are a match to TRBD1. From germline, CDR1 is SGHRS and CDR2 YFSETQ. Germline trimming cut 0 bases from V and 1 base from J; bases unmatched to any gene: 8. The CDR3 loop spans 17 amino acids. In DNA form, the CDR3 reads TGCGCCAGCAGCTTGGAGGACAGGGTCTACCCGAACACTGAAGCTTTCTTT. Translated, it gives CASSLEDRVYPNTEAFF.

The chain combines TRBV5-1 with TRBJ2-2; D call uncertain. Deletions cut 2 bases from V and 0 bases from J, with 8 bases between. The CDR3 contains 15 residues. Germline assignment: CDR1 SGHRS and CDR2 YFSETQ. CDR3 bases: TGCGCCAGCAGCTTTCCGGAAGCGAACACCGGGGAGCTGTTTTTT. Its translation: CASSFPEANTGELFF.

As DNA, the CDR3 is TGCGCCAGCAGTGGACTAGCGGGATCCGTCGCCTACAATGAGCAGTTCTTC. Protein product: CASSGLAGSVAYNEQFF. This chain links TRBV5-1 with TRBJ2-1; 12 bases are shared with TRBD2. The CDR3 length is 17 residues. Germline V lookup: CDR1 SGHRS, CDR2 YFSETQ. V was pared by 5 bases and J by 2 bases, with 8 bases of the junction left unmatched.

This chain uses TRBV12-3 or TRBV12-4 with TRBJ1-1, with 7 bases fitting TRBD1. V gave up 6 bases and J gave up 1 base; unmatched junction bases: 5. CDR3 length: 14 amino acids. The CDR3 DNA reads TGTGCCAGCAGACGGGGACAGACGAACACTGAAGCTTTCTTT. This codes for CASRRGQTNTEAFF.

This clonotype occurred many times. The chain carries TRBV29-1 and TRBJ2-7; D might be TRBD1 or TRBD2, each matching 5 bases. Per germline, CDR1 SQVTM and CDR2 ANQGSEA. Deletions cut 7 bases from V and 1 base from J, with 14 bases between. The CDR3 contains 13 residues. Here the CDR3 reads CSADTGASYEQYF. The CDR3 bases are TGCAGCGCCGATACCGGGGCATCCTACGAGCAGTACTTC.